This TCR beta chain is from a study of T cells in Graves' hyperthyroidism and ophthalmopathy. Germline V gene data show CDR1 as MGHRA and CDR2 as YSYEKL. This CDR3 has 14 residues. With 0 bases removed from V and 8 bases from J, the gap between germline ends came to 13 bases. Study-level results: In the blood, most expanded thyroid clonotypes above 0.001 appeared as well. A 13 V-J model separated ophthalmopathy from stable hyperthyroidism. Onset of ophthalmopathy came a median about 6.5 months after the model predicted it.

Using RNA transcripts as the source, TCR beta CDR3 regions were amplified. A first-round RT-PCR of the TCR CDR3 used the HTBI primer set. MiXCR was run by TCRdb on the multiplex PCR reads, yielding one entry per CDR3 protein. The sample consists of some 600,000 distinct CDR3 sequences, 46% of them appearing once. As regards this clonotype: Its matching antigen is unknown.

Clinical symptoms, serum thyroxine, TRAb, thyroid ultrasound and orbital computed tomography informed diagnoses. The TCR originated in a young woman with Graves' hyperthyroidism. The J gene is TRBJ2-5, the V gene TRBV4-1, with TRBD1 as a possible D gene (5 bases). The sample consisted of peripheral blood or thyroid tissue (not recorded which). The DNA for the CDR3 is TGCGCCAGCAGCCAAGATCCCACAGGCCGCACCCAGTACTTC. This gives the protein CASSQDPTGRTQYF.